This paragraph covers one T cell receptor (beta chain) sequence. What it binds is not known. The sequence runs out 3 residues before the end of the CDR3; the remainder is reconstructed from the germline J gene. This sample was included in a study of T cells in women clearing cervical HPV infection. Study context: Cases: HPV16-related CIN3 or worse on histology, 2 invasive cancers. Study conclusions and caveats: Associations may precede or follow infection; HPV-specific or memory T cells were not isolated.

CDR3 length equals 15 residues. Germline V CDR1 and CDR2: LGHNA, YNFKEQ. Trimming pared 3 bases from V and 0 bases from J, leaving 10 bases between. TCRdb's table, derived via immunoSEQ multiplex PCR, lists solely in-frame clones and lacks some. The listing records tens of thousands of clones. Source material: blood buffy coat. This TCR was recovered from a woman between 18 and 75 years old with a cervical HPV16 infection that either progressed to CIN3+ or cleared (not recorded which). The J gene is TRBJ2-3, the V gene TRBV4-2; possibly TRBD2 for D (6 bases). The CDR3 reads CASSQGTLSTDTQYF. The sequenced part of the CDR3 DNA is TGTGCCAGCAGCCAGGGGACTTTAAGCACAGATACG.